A selection of T cell receptor beta chains follows, all from one sample in a study of blood T cells in healthy people across ages. TCRdb passed the 5' RACE reads through MiXCR, listing each CDR3 protein once. The table has about 500,000 distinct CDR3 sequences, under 30% seen once. The sample was also linked to a second study, of T cells of mothers and their children.

Material for sequencing was blood. The receptors shown here come from a boy aged 10-17 years in good health. Both conserved end residues are part of each CDR3.

v_gene	j_gene	CDR3aa
TRBV27	TRBJ1-2	CASSPGGSYSGYTF
TRBV4-1	TRBJ1-5	CASSQDTGTGGQPQHF
TRBV5-1	TRBJ2-3	CASSLGGGAGRTDTQYF
TRBV4-3	TRBJ1-6	CASSRERSIGSPLHF
TRBV7-9	TRBJ1-5	CASSQHHGTGGIGPQHF
TRBV5-1	TRBJ2-7	CASSGTSSGGSYEQYF
TRBV4-3	TRBJ2-3	CASSQERTDTQYF
TRBV3-1	TRBJ1-1	CASNDGTARSEAFF
TRBV5-6	TRBJ2-7	CASSAQDYEQYF
TRBV7-9	TRBJ2-1	CASSPRGQGGNNEQFF
TRBV25-1	TRBJ1-2	CASSEGGSAGYTF
TRBV15	TRBJ1-3	CATSRGSSGNTIYF
TRBV6-2/TRBV6-3	TRBJ2-3	CASSPLTTQYF
TRBV30	TRBJ2-7	CALGKGLYEQYF
TRBV5-1	TRBJ1-1	CASSMGQGRLATEAFF
TRBV18	TRBJ2-5	CASSPGVTETQYF
TRBV18	TRBJ2-5	CASSLGTQETQYF
TRBV29-1	TRBJ2-2	CSVSRDRDSGELFF
TRBV4-2	TRBJ1-3	CASSHMTGYTGNTIYF
TRBV4-2	TRBJ2-5	CASSPSTSGIGETQYF
TRBV20-1	TRBJ2-3	CSANPKHWGVVKDTQYF
TRBV27	TRBJ2-2	CASSLAGALGTGELFF
TRBV7-8	TRBJ1-1	CASSLGPYRGTEAFF
TRBV5-1	TRBJ1-2	CASSLVGTYRTDGYTF
TRBV27	TRBJ1-2	CASSLGGGDYGYTF
TRBV7-8	TRBJ2-5	CASSRVLETQYF
TRBV6-2/TRBV6-3	TRBJ2-7	CASSYGSGRAREQYF
TRBV7-2	TRBJ1-5	CASSLTGQYSNQPQHF
TRBV20-1	TRBJ1-2	CSARGQGTNYGYTF
TRBV29-1	TRBJ2-1	CSVSTQQGASYNEQFF
TRBV4-1	TRBJ2-5	CASSLEGGRQETQYF
TRBV7-3	TRBJ2-7	CASSLTGLSSYEQYF
TRBV20-1	TRBJ2-2	CSARDLQTSGSWYTGELFF
TRBV19	TRBJ2-3	CASATRGGSLADTQYF
TRBV6-1	TRBJ2-3	CASSPSGFTDTQYF
TRBV7-9	TRBJ1-2	CASRFAGDGYTF
TRBV19	TRBJ2-1	CASSIAGRRSYNEQFF
TRBV5-1	TRBJ2-5	CASSLLGQGEGETQYF
TRBV28	TRBJ2-1	CASSGGGGSVNEQFF
TRBV20-1	TRBJ2-7	CSAVTSGRAYEQYF
TRBV7-2	NA	CASSARGISYEQYF
TRBV4-3	TRBJ2-3	CASSQVLGRGRADTQYF
TRBV19	TRBJ2-5	CASSPGTGSPETQYF
TRBV3-1	TRBJ2-2	CAGSQGAGTGELFF
TRBV5-1	TRBJ2-1	CASSTYRIDSYNEQFF
TRBV20-1	TRBJ1-3	CSALNRAGNTIYF
TRBV20-1	TRBJ1-2	CSAREDGENYGYTF
TRBV28	TRBJ2-1	CASTMTSLGEQFF
TRBV29-1	TRBJ2-5	CSVDGLAGGQETQYF
TRBV28	TRBJ1-4	CASTPGTMGNEKLFF
TRBV28	TRBJ1-1	CASSRSVQNTEAFF
TRBV9	TRBJ2-1	CASSVGGHVYNEQFF
TRBV20-1	TRBJ2-1	CSARNPAGQNYNEQFF